This T cell receptor beta chain was observed in a study of blood T cell repertoires in COVID-19. The CDR3 runs to 12 residues. Germline values: CDR1 WNHNN, CDR2 SYGVQD (reference sequence). The germline V and J ends were trimmed by 5 bases and 9 bases, with 8 bases remaining between them. Profiling relied on immunoSEQ multiplex PCR, and the TCRdb table lists in-frame clones only, not all of them. Among a few hundred thousand clones, less than 85% were seen once, and the ten largest hold roughly 2.6%. This TCR derives from a woman aged 45-65 years who had recovered from COVID-19. Sequencing was done on a sample of PBMCs or T cells enriched from blood (not recorded which). The chain joins TRBV10-1 to TRBJ1-6; no reliable D call. CDR3 residues: CASSTSGSPLHF. Written as DNA, the CDR3 is TGCGCCAGCAGTACCTCGGGTTCACCCCTCCACTTT.